This TCR beta chain was captured in a study of blood T cell repertoires in COVID-19. The protocol was immunoSEQ multiplex PCR, while the TCRdb copy is restricted to in-frame clones and leaves out a portion. The data contain fewer than 75,000 clones, approximately 92% of them seen just once; the ten biggest clones take up 4.6%. The TCR comes from a man in his fifties with active COVID-19. The sample comprised peripheral blood.

CDR3 loop: CSASRLAGAHEQYF. The DNA for the CDR3 is TGCAGTGCTAGTCGACTAGCGGGAGCCCACGAGCAGTACTTC. The gene calls are TRBV20-1 and TRBJ2-7; 12 positions agree with TRBD2. V was clipped by 3 bases and J by 5 bases; unmatched bases: 5. This CDR3 contains 14 residues. Germline CDR1 reads DFQATT; CDR2 reads SNEGSKA (reference sequence).